The 5 T cell receptor beta chains given below trace back to one sample, sequenced in a study of spatial heterogeneity in lung cancer. TCRdb reprocessed the 5' RACE reads with MiXCR, giving one entry per CDR3 protein. Among roughly 120,000 distinct CDR3 sequences listed, less than 15% were seen once. Time point given: blood at routine non-recurrence follow-up after resection. Whole RNA from tumor, nontumor lung or frozen PBMC was sequenced unsorted. The starting material was PBMCs, obtained at follow-up. The receptor set was obtained from a male donor with early-stage non-small cell lung cancer.

The chain uses TRBV10-3 and TRBJ2-5; maybe TRBD2 (6 bases). Between the trimmed V and J ends, which lost 0 bases and 5 bases, there was a span of 19 bases. There are 17 residues in the CDR3. Germline values: CDR1 ENHRY, CDR2 SYGVKD. The CDR3 region is CAISESLLQGGKETQYF. CDR3 sequence (DNA): TGTGCCATCAGTGAGTCCCTCCTCCAGGGCGGGAAGGAGACCCAGTACTTC.

This clonotype occurred a few times. The chain couples TRBV27 to TRBJ2-1; maybe TRBD2 (6 bases). V was pared by 4 bases and J by 1 base, with 8 bases between. Germline-derived CDR1 and CDR2 are MNHEY and SMNVEV (reference sequence). CDR3 length: 14 amino acids. In DNA form, the CDR3 reads TGTGCCAGCAGTTCGGGACTTTCCTACAATGAGCAGTTCTTC. This encodes CASSSGLSYNEQFF.

This clonotype was recorded a few times. This chain joins TRBV24-1 and TRBJ2-5; TRBD1 matches 9 bases. CDR3 length: 15 residues. V was clipped by 3 bases and J by 3 bases; unmatched bases: 4. Germline V gene sequence: CDR1 KGHDR, CDR2 SFDVKD. The DNA for the CDR3 is TGTGCCACCAGTGATCCCTGGACAGGGGAAGAGACCCAGTACTTC. Its translation: CATSDPWTGEETQYF.

This clonotype was seen more than once but under ten times. The rearrangement uses TRBV3-1 and TRBJ2-7; D not resolved. Germline values: CDR1 LGHDT, CDR2 YNNKEL (reference sequence). This CDR3 region has 12 residues. V lost 3 bases and J 4 bases, leaving 7 bases between the germline ends. The CDR3 sequence: CASSQTGYEQYF. CDR3 DNA sequence: TGTGCCAGCAGCCAGACGGGTTACGAGCAGTACTTC.

J is TRBJ1-1 and V is TRBV2; D unresolved. V gave up 7 bases and J gave up 1 base, with 16 bases separating them. This CDR3 contains 15 residues. Germline CDR1 SNHLY, CDR2 FYNNEI. As DNA, the CDR3 is TGTGCCAGCACCCTTTACGGACGGGCGAACACTGAAGCTTTCTTT. It yields the protein CASTLYGRANTEAFF.